This note documents a single TCR beta chain sequence. The V end lost 3 bases, the J end lost 0 bases, and 11 bases lay between the germline ends. This CDR3 is 16 amino acids long. CDR1 is PRHDT, CDR2 FYEKMQ, per germline (reference sequence). Data came from immunoSEQ multiplex PCR; TCRdb stores just in-frame clones and leaves some out. The sample has about 60,000 clones; roughly 92% are singletons. The data belong to a study of T cell changes during pregnancy in multiple sclerosis. The receptor was isolated from a female donor with multiple sclerosis, enrolled in a pregnancy study. Source: peripheral blood, taken in the first trimester of pregnancy. V gene TRBV13 combines with J gene TRBJ1-4, with TRBD1 as a possible D gene (6 bases). The CDR3 bases are TGTGCCAGCAGCTTGCGGGGGCCTGCAACTAATGAAAAACTGTTTTTT. Residues: CASSLRGPATNEKLFF.